This entry describes one T cell receptor beta chain. The antigen remains undetermined. Germline V gives CDR1 MGHRA, CDR2 YSYEKL. V lost 4 bases to trimming and J lost 1 base, with 14 bases between them. The CDR3 runs 15 residues. Here immunoSEQ multiplex PCR was the method, and the copy in TCRdb shows in-frame clones only, minus some. Of about 93,000 clones detected, roughly 91% appear once; the ten largest clones hold 0.49%. The data were obtained in a study of graft-versus-host responses after intestinal transplantation. About the research overall: Recipients had transplants, and these were multivisceral, liver-intestinal, or isolated intestinal. After anti-thymocyte globulin induction, recipients took tacrolimus and steroids for three to four years. Study outcomes and limitations: GvH clones occurred in recipient marrow; some first appeared in ileum or blood. Early post-transplant HvG declines tracked with peak circulating GvH clone levels.

The sequence was obtained from a human donor who received an intestinal transplant. This rearrangement joins TRBV4-1 to TRBJ2-7, with a tentative D call TRBD2 (6 bases). The material sequenced was unstimulated CD8+ T cells sorted from spleen or lymph node cells, taken before intestinal transplant. For the CDR3, the DNA is TGCGCCAGCAGCCCCGGGACTCTAAGTTCCTACGAGCAGTACTTC. Translation gives CASSPGTLSSYEQYF.